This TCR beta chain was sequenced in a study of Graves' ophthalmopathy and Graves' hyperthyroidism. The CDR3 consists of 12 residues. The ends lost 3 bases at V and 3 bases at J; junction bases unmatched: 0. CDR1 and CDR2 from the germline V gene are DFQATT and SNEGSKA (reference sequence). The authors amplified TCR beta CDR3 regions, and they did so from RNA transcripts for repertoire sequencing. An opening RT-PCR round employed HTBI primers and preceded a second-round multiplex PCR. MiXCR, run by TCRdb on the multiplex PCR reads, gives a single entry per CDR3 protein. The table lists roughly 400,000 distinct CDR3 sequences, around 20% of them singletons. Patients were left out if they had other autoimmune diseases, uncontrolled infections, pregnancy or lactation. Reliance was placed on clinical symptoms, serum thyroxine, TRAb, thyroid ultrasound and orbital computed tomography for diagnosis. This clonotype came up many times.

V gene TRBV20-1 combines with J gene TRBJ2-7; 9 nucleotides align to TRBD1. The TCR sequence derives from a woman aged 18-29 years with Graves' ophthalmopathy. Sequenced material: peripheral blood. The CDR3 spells CSARGQGYEQYF. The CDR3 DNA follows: TGCAGTGCTAGGGGACAGGGCTACGAGCAGTACTTC.